This T cell receptor (beta chain) was retrieved from a study of shared clonotypes between healthy human individuals (dated by TCRdb to 2020 to 2021). Regarding the complete study: The cohort included three men and a couple of women between 18 and 49 years of age. Per donor, leukapheresis produced somewhere between about 0.94 and 9.5 billion PBMCs. For each donor, CD4 naive and CD4 memory were each given three plates, CD8 naive was given two plates, and CD8 memory was given one plate. The study deeply sequenced blood TCR repertoires of about five healthy adults to estimate repertoire size and the extent of clonotype sharing between individuals. To increase sequencing depth and limit assay-specific biases, TCR repertoire library preparation and sequencing were carried out by different laboratories using diverse techniques.

Healthy HIV-negative adults with no recently reported acute infections or vaccinations were included as donors. All donors were Caucasian adults living in Nashville, Tennessee, USA. CD4+ T cells were enriched by magnetic negative selection, after which naive cells were positively selected on CD45RA and the negative fraction was taken as the memory subset. Blood was obtained by leukapheresis, after which PBMCs were separated by Ficoll-Histopaque density gradient centrifugation and cryopreserved in liquid nitrogen vapor phase. Analytical flow cytometry was used to check the purity and quantity of every magnetically sorted T cell population. Genomic DNA was isolated from each sorted fraction and quantified by UV absorbance on a Nanodrop 2000c. The paper's findings and limits, for the study overall: Based on pairwise subsampling, the degree of clonotype sharing among donors was expected to be affected by sequencing depth. Larger estimated clonotype richness was generally found for naive subsets than for memory subsets. The genetic and exposure-history diversity represented was limited by the small number of donors. Sampling was restricted to blood, and TCR repertoires in tissue are likely to differ from TCR repertoires in blood. When a few donors were compared, the shared fraction of clonotypes was roughly 4.8% for naive CD4, 3.5% for naive CD8, roughly 2.3% for memory CD4, and around 0.37% for memory CD8. Compared with non-shared clonotypes, the clonotypes found in all four sorted-subset donors had higher generation probabilities. Rarefaction of sorted-subset datasets indicated incomplete sequencing despite the large sequencing depth.

Using the deep immunoSEQ assay, TCR CDR3 regions were amplified from genomic DNA by multiplex PCR. For each cell subset, the extracted genomic DNA was distributed evenly across all wells of several immunoSEQ 96-well plates, and each plate served as one replicate. For sorted subsets, 200 to 250 ng genomic DNA, equal to tens of thousands of T cell genomes, was loaded into each replicate PCR. Purified libraries were quantified with a Qubit 3.0 fluorometer, sized on a Bioanalyzer 2100, and re-quantified with the KAPA Library Quantification kit. Every immunoSEQ 96-well plate was sequenced on a separate single-read 150-cycle Illumina NextSeq 550 flow cell. Under the source paper's analysis protocol: Because the immunoSEQ output held only junctional sequences and lacked quality scores, the filtering could not match the filtering applied to full-length reads. To assign V/J genes and CDR3, sequences were annotated against IMGT germline references using PyIR, a Python wrapper for IgBLAST v1.9. Reads were filtered out if the reads had weak V/J assignments (E-value above 1e-6), no CDR3, stop codons, out-of-frame junctions, or ambiguous translated residues. V3J clonotypes were defined by identical inferred V gene, J gene, and CDR3 amino acid sequence. To compute the percentage overlap between repertoires, the number of shared unique clonotypes was divided by the size of the smaller repertoire. Repertoire richness was assessed with RTK rarefaction, the Chao1 estimator, and Recon v2.1 estimates of unobserved clonotypes. Generation probabilities were computed with OLGA for all TCRbeta clonotypes obtained by the gDNA method from several donors. What TCRdb holds here is the immuneACCESS table cut down to in-frame rearrangements. Part of the clones is not present; checked against another copy, under half of the missing clones reflect an unresolved V gene, and the others are unexplained. V and J calls and clone size are as listed in that table; D and trimming were resolved from the DNA. The sample includes roughly 1,500,000 clones, with 98% observed a single time. In total, the top ten clones hold about 0.45% of the sample.

About this clone: Its antigen is currently not known. Base qualities are not provided; no much larger clone lies one nucleotide away.

Material: naive CD4+ T cells sorted from blood. The cell subset or site label corresponds to: CD45RA+ positively selected. This TCR was sampled from a man aged 25-45 years in good health.

At the DNA level, the sequence is TGTGCCAGCAGCACCGGACAGGGCACAGATACGCAGTATTTT. It specifies CASSTGQGTDTQYF. Recombination joined TRBV7-2 with TRBJ2-3, with 7 bases matching TRBD1. The germline V gene encodes CDR1 SGHTA and CDR2 FQGNSA. After removal of 5 bases from V and 1 base from J, the junction retains 3 bases not matched to a gene. Taken from cysteine to phenylalanine, the CDR3 has 14 residues. Only the CDR3 DNA stays, 42 bases, in frame from base 1.